The present T cell receptor beta chain was sequenced within a study of shared clonotypes between healthy human individuals. Notes on the study in general: Non-shared clonotypes displayed generation probabilities falling below those of clonotypes present in all four donors.

In the source study's methods: Junction-only sequences produced by ImmunoSEQ had no quality scores, so filtering differed. The assay was immunoSEQ multiplex PCR, and TCRdb's table has in-frame clones only and misses some. For V, J and clone size, that table is used; D and trimming come from the DNA. This sample has 110,000 or so clones, with 68% found just once. There are 17 residues in the CDR3. The germline gives CDR1 LNHNV, CDR2 YYDKDF (reference sequence). V dropped 0 bases and J dropped 0; count of bases not matched to a gene: 6. On this clone: Its antigen is unknown.

All participating donors were Caucasian adults from Nashville, Tennessee. The J gene is TRBJ2-7, the V gene TRBV15, with TRBD2 matching over 9 bases. The TCR sequence derives from a woman aged 30 to 39 in good health. The sequencing sample was made of memory CD8+ T cells sorted from blood. Subset described: CD45RO+ cells pooled with CCR7-negative TemRA cells. For the CDR3, the DNA is TGTGCCACCAGCAGAGATCCCCTAGCGGGGTACTCCTACGAGCAGTACTTC. Its protein is CATSRDPLAGYSYEQYF.